The 32 T cell receptor beta chains listed next were all sequenced from one sample in a study of blood T cell repertoires in COVID-19. Sequencing was performed with immunoSEQ multiplex PCR; in TCRdb, only in-frame clones are kept and a portion is missing. The data show more than 350,000 clones, more than 80% seen once. The sample was PBMCs or T cells enriched from blood (not recorded which). The receptors stem from a man between 18 and 29 years old who had recovered from COVID-19.

V gene TRBV2 combines with J gene TRBJ2-5; D gene ambiguous. V dropped 1 base and J dropped 0 bases, with 9 bases sitting between them. CDR1 and CDR2 from the germline V gene are SNHLY and FYNNEI. The CDR3 extends over 15 amino acids. CDR3 in amino acids: CASSEDTRYQETQYF. The CDR3 region has the DNA TGTGCCAGCAGTGAAGACACCAGGTACCAAGAGACCCAGTACTTC.

The chain combines TRBV2 with TRBJ2-3, with a tentative D call TRBD1 (6 bases). Germline V gene lookup returns CDR1 SNHLY and CDR2 FYNNEI. The CDR3 loop spans 14 amino acids. The V gene lost 4 bases and the J gene lost 3 bases, with 11 bases spanning the gap. As DNA, the CDR3 is TGTGCCAGCAGTGCGGGGCAGGGGACAGATACGCAGTATTTT. Its translation is CASSAGQGTDTQYF.

In nucleotides, the CDR3 is TGTGCCAGCTCACCTGGGACAGGGTACATCCACGAGCAGTACTTC. Protein product: CASSPGTGYIHEQYF. This rearrangement joins TRBV18 to TRBJ2-7, with 9 bases lining up with TRBD1. Germline V gives CDR1 KGHSH, CDR2 LQKENI. Unmatched junction bases numbered 8, after V lost 3 bases and J lost 5 bases. CDR3 length: 15 amino acids. The full variable domain, with the rest looked up from reference TRBV18 and TRBJ2-7, is NAGVMQNPRHLVRRRGQEARLRCSPMKGHSHVYWYRQLPEEGLKFMVYLQKENIIDESGMPKERFSAEFPKEGPSILRIQQVVRGDSAAYFCASSPGTGYIHEQYFGPGTRLTVT.

V is TRBV18 and J is TRBJ2-4, with TRBD1 matching over 8 bases. Germline CDR1 KGHSH, CDR2 LQKENI. Trimming cost V 0 bases and J 10 bases; bases outside gene matches: 5. The CDR3 covers 14 residues. CDR3 in DNA: TGTGCCAGCTCACCACCAGGGCAGGGGGCGATTCAGTACTTC. Its translation: CASSPPGQGAIQYF.

V is TRBV28 and J is TRBJ1-6; D is ambiguous. Germline CDR1 is MDHEN and CDR2 is SYDVKM. This CDR3 has 12 amino acids. V was trimmed by 7 bases and J by 8 bases, leaving 9 bases between them. DNA for the CDR3: TGTGCCAGCACGTCAGCGGATTCACCCCTCCACTTT. It specifies CASTSADSPLHF.

The chain has TRBV4-3 and TRBJ2-2, with D possibly being TRBD2 (6 bases). Per germline, CDR1 LGHNA and CDR2 YSLEER. V was cut by 7 bases and J by 0 bases, with 15 bases left in between. The length of the CDR3 is 16 residues. CDR3 DNA: TGCGCCAGCACGAGCGGGCCTAACGCGAACACCGGGGAGCTGTTTTTT. This sequence encodes CASTSGPNANTGELFF.

The rearrangement uses TRBV9 and TRBJ2-7; TRBD2 might be the D (7 bases). This CDR3 contains 13 residues. The ends were cut back, 0 bases at V and 7 bases at J, with 11 bases in the middle. Looked up from germline, CDR1 is SGDLS and CDR2 is YYNGEE. The CDR3 DNA reads as TGTGCCAGCAGCGTAGTGGGAGGGGGGGAGCAGTACTTC. This codes for CASSVVGGGEQYF.

V gene TRBV27 combines with J gene TRBJ1-3, with no clear D. The CDR3 runs to 13 residues. Trimming pared 6 bases from V and 0 bases from J, leaving 6 bases between. CDR1 and CDR2 (germline): MNHEY, SMNVEV (reference sequence). The CDR3 DNA reads as TGTGCCAGCAGACTTAGCTCTGGAAACACCATATATTTT. Its protein is CASRLSSGNTIYF.

The chain joins TRBV12-3 or TRBV12-4 to TRBJ1-1; D possibly corresponds to TRBD1 (5 bases). The CDR3 has 11 amino acids. V was clipped by 5 bases and J by 9 bases, with 10 bases between them. The CDR3 DNA follows: TGTGCCAGCAGTGGGACTCCACAAGCTTTCTTT. This translates into CASSGTPQAFF.

The V and J genes are TRBV20-1 and TRBJ2-3, with D unclear. CDR3 length: 11 amino acids. Trimming shortened V by 5 bases and J by 9 bases, and 12 bases separated the two germline ends. Germline V CDR1 and CDR2: DFQATT, SNEGSKA (reference sequence). This CDR3 is CSAPLRETQYF. CDR3 bases: TGCAGTGCTCCACTCCGAGAAACGCAGTATTTT.

The CDR3, as DNA: TGTGCCAGCAGCCTTTTAGCGGGAGGAAGTGACAATGAGCAGTTCTTC. This gives the protein CASSLLAGGSDNEQFF. V gene TRBV14 combines with J gene TRBJ2-1, with 10 nucleotides matching TRBD2. Germline values: CDR1 SGHDN, CDR2 FVKESK. The CDR3 has 16 amino acids. V was pared by 4 bases and J by 5 bases, with 8 bases of the junction left unmatched.

The gene calls are TRBV7-9 and TRBJ1-1; the D is unclear. The CDR3 runs 13 residues. The germline V and J ends were trimmed by 2 bases and 5 bases, with 9 bases remaining between them. Germline V gene data show CDR1 as SEHNR and CDR2 as FQNEAQ (reference sequence). The CDR3 DNA reads TGTGCCAGCAGCTTACTGGCGGTGACTGAAGCTTTCTTT. Amino acid sequence: CASSLLAVTEAFF.

This clone was detected only once. The genes are TRBV9 and TRBJ1-1; D is undetermined. V lost 4 bases and J 4 bases, leaving 17 bases between the germline ends. The germline V gene has CDR1 SGDLS and CDR2 YYNGEE. The CDR3 runs 15 residues. CDR3 DNA sequence: TGTGCCAGCAGCTCGGCTTTGACCAGACTCACTGAAGCTTTCTTT. Residues: CASSSALTRLTEAFF.

The chain joins TRBV5-5 to TRBJ1-2; 9 bases are shared with TRBD1. The junction had 7 bases not matched to a gene; V was cut back by 0 bases and J by 4 bases. Germline V gene sequence: CDR1 SGHKS, CDR2 YYEKEE (reference sequence). The CDR3 is 16 amino acids. In DNA, the CDR3 is TGTGCCAGCAGCTTGGAGTCGGGACAGGGCATCTATGGCTACACCTTC. This sequence encodes CASSLESGQGIYGYTF.

The rearrangement links TRBV10-2 to TRBJ1-2; TRBD1 agrees at 9 bases. The CDR3 covers 14 residues. Germline assignment: CDR1 WSHSY and CDR2 SAAADI. The V segment lost 4 bases and the J segment 6 bases; nucleotides outside the gene matches: 6. The CDR3 spells CASSGMGDRDGYTF. The CDR3, as DNA: TGCGCCAGCAGTGGTATGGGGGACAGGGATGGCTACACCTTC.

A note on this clone: One end of the junction does not line up with germline, which may come from a read error. The chain links TRBV15 to TRBJ2-1; D unclear. The CDR3 totals 13 residues. In germline, CDR1 is LNHNV, CDR2 YYDKDF (reference sequence). In DNA, the CDR3 is TGTGCCACCAGCAGAGTACGCTACGATGAGCAGTTCTTC. Protein sequence: CATSRVRYDEQFF.

The V gene is TRBV2, the J gene TRBJ2-2; possibly TRBD2 for D (6 bases). CDR3 length: 15 residues. Germline loops: CDR1 SNHLY, CDR2 FYNNEI. V was clipped by 8 bases and J by 5 bases, with 18 bases between them. This CDR3 is CASQWGKGGTGELFF. In nucleotides, the CDR3 is TGTGCCAGCCAATGGGGCAAAGGAGGGACCGGGGAGCTGTTTTTT. Using reference TRBV2 and TRBJ2-2 for the parts outside the CDR3, the full variable domain is EPEVTQTPSHQVTQMGQEVILRCVPISNHLYFYWYRQILGQKVEFLVSFYNNEISEKSEIFDDQFSVERPDGSNFTLKIRSTKLEDSAMYFCASQWGKGGTGELFFGEGSRLTVL.

The chain employs TRBV30 and TRBJ2-7; D might be TRBD1 (5 bases). Per the germline V gene, CDR1 is GTSNPN and CDR2 is SVGIG (reference sequence). This CDR3 is 14 amino acids long. V was clipped by 1 base and J by 0 bases, with 10 bases between them. The CDR3 reads CAWSAGPSSYEQYF. In DNA form, the CDR3 reads TGTGCCTGGAGTGCAGGGCCTAGCTCCTACGAGCAGTACTTC.

The chain carries TRBV7-3 and TRBJ2-1, with 8 bases lining up with TRBD2. Germline V gene data show CDR1 as SGHTA and CDR2 as FQGTGA. Germline trimming cut 2 bases from V and 4 bases from J; bases unmatched to any gene: 4. This CDR3 contains 15 residues. The CDR3 sequence is CASSLSSGGYNEQFF. CDR3 nucleotide sequence: TGTGCCAGCAGCTTATCGTCGGGGGGGTACAATGAGCAGTTCTTC.

In its sample, this clone was seen a few times. The chain carries TRBV29-1 and TRBJ2-2; D might be TRBD1 (5 bases). The CDR3 consists of 13 residues. Germline V gene lookup returns CDR1 SQVTM and CDR2 ANQGSEA. Here the CDR3 reads CTAKGRVPGELFF. The CDR3 DNA follows: TGCACGGCTAAGGGCAGGGTCCCCGGGGAGCTGTTTTTT.

This clone was observed once. The rearrangement links TRBV21-1 to TRBJ2-5; whether TRBD2, the table's D call, matches the DNA was not checked. TRBV21-1 is a pseudogene. This CDR3 contains 17 residues. The CDR3 coding sequence is TGTGCCAGCAGCAAAGAGATTTGCAAGCGGATCCAAGAGACCCAGTACTTC. Its translation is CASSKEICKRIQETQYF.

This clone was observed once. The chain links TRBV2 to TRBJ2-1; D is uncertain. The germline CDR1 and CDR2 sequences are SNHLY and FYNNEI. The CDR3 spans 14 residues. The V and J ends lost 4 bases and 4 bases respectively, with 11 bases between them. The CDR3 loop is CASSGEVGYNEQFF. CDR3 DNA sequence: TGTGCCAGCAGTGGAGAAGTCGGTTACAATGAGCAGTTCTTC.

The chain links TRBV4-2 to TRBJ1-2; D might be TRBD1 (5 bases). This CDR3 region has 15 residues. The germline gives CDR1 LGHNA, CDR2 YNFKEQ. V shed 0 bases and J shed 4 bases, with 12 bases lying between them. CDR3 nucleotide sequence: TGTGCCAGCAGCCAAGATTGGGGCTTAGCCTATGGCTACACCTTC. This translates into CASSQDWGLAYGYTF.

V and J are TRBV7-2 and TRBJ2-2; possibly TRBD1 for D (5 bases). V was clipped by 3 bases and J by 4 bases, with 15 bases between them. This CDR3 comprises 16 residues. Germline V CDR1 and CDR2: SGHTA, FQGNSA. CDR3 protein: CASSFVWRRGTGELFF. The CDR3, as DNA: TGTGCCAGCAGCTTTGTCTGGAGAAGGGGCACCGGGGAGCTGTTTTTT.

The chain couples TRBV7-9 to TRBJ1-2, with 8 bases lining up with TRBD1. CDR1 and CDR2 (germline): SEHNR, FQNEAQ (reference sequence). Germline trimming cut 7 bases from V and 4 bases from J; bases unmatched to any gene: 5. CDR3 length: 13 amino acids. CDR3 coding DNA: TGTGCCAGCACCCCGACAGGGGTCTATGGCTACACCTTC. Translating gives CASTPTGVYGYTF.

The chain joins TRBV9 to TRBJ2-1, with a weak D call TRBD1 (5 bases). Germline V gene lookup returns CDR1 SGDLS and CDR2 YYNGEE. CDR3 length: 13 amino acids. Trimming took 8 bases from V and 0 from J, leaving 9 bases between them. DNA of the CDR3: TGTGCCAGTCAGGGCAGCTCCTACAATGAGCAGTTCTTC. Its translation is CASQGSSYNEQFF.

This sequence joins TRBV5-1 and TRBJ2-7, with 10 bases matching TRBD2. CDR3 size: 18 residues. Germline V gives CDR1 SGHRS, CDR2 YFSETQ. Trimming at V came to 3 bases and at J to 7 bases, leaving 19 bases not matched to a gene. The CDR3 sequence is CASSWRALTVAGGGEQYF. The CDR3 DNA follows: TGCGCCAGCAGCTGGAGGGCCCTCACGGTAGCGGGAGGAGGGGAGCAGTACTTC.

The CDR3 nucleotides read TGTGCCATCTCCCCCGGGGGGACAGATACGCAGTATTTT. Protein sequence: CAISPGGTDTQYF. The rearrangement links TRBV10-3 to TRBJ2-3, with 7 bases lining up with TRBD2. The CDR3 is made up of 13 amino acids. V lost 8 bases, J lost 3 bases, and 5 bases stayed unmatched. In germline, CDR1 is ENHRY, CDR2 SYGVKD.

The sample holds one count of this clone. The rearrangement links TRBV2 to TRBJ1-1; 8 positions agree with TRBD1. J lost 11 bases, V lost 4 bases, and 12 bases had no gene match. Germline V gene lookup returns CDR1 SNHLY and CDR2 FYNNEI. The CDR3 has 14 residues. CDR3 sequence: CASSGQGQGWGAFF. CDR3 coding DNA: TGTGCCAGCAGTGGACAAGGACAGGGCTGGGGTGCTTTCTTT.

The rearrangement links TRBV11-2 to TRBJ2-5, with D unclear. The V gene lost 2 bases and the J gene lost 5 bases, with 12 bases spanning the gap. The V gene's germline CDR1 is SGHAT and CDR2 FQNNGV. This CDR3 region has 14 residues. The CDR3 here is CASSLNSIFETQYF. CDR3 bases: TGTGCCAGCAGCTTAAACAGTATATTCGAGACCCAGTACTTC. Complete variable domain (other parts from reference TRBV11-2 and TRBJ2-5): EAGVAQSPRYKIIEKRQSVAFWCNPISGHATLYWYQQILGQGPKLLIQFQNNGVVDDSQLPKDRFSAERLKGVDSTLKIQPAKLEDSAVYLCASSLNSIFETQYFGPGTRLLVL.

This chain links TRBV4-1 with TRBJ2-3; no clear D. The CDR3 runs to 15 residues. Trimming removed 0 bases at V and 4 bases at J, with 11 bases between. CDR1 and CDR2 from the germline V gene are MGHRA and YSYEKL. The CDR3 DNA is TGCGCCAGCAGCCAAGAAGGCAGTCGGGCAGATACGCAGTATTTT. Its translation is CASSQEGSRADTQYF.

The rearrangement joins TRBV19 to TRBJ2-1; maybe TRBD2 (5 bases). This CDR3 is built from 18 residues. The germline V and J ends were trimmed by 3 bases and 1 base, with 19 bases remaining between them. Per the germline V gene, CDR1 is LNHDA and CDR2 is SQIVND (reference sequence). The CDR3 DNA follows: TGTGCCAGTAGTATTAGCGTCTGGGGAGACACGTCCTACAATGAGCAGTTCTTC. This codes for CASSISVWGDTSYNEQFF.